These T cell receptor beta chains were read from a single sample in a study of shared clonotypes between healthy human individuals. Measured with immunoSEQ multiplex PCR; TCRdb has only the in-frame clones, and not every one. The sample has millions of clones, about 93% seen once. Sequencing used naive CD8+ T cells from PBMCs. The receptors shown here come from a man aged 18-30 years in good health. Some clones in this sample may be carry-over from other donors' samples. CDR3s include the opening cysteine and the closing phenylalanine or tryptophan. The order of the fields is V gene, J gene, CDR3 length, CDR3 protein.

>TRBV7-9|TRBJ2-1|17
CASSSGLAGDAYNEQFF
>TRBV5-3|TRBJ2-7|14
CARSLDGLFYEQYF
>TRBV9|TRBJ2-1|16
CASSPDTSTRYNEQFF
>TRBV6-5|TRBJ2-2|11
CASSSSGELFF
>TRBV7-2|TRBJ2-7|13
CASSLLDKSEQYF
>TRBV7-9|TRBJ2-2|14
CASSEPGFVGELFF
>TRBV6-5|TRBJ2-1|15
CASSLGTSGFGEQFF
>TRBV7-2|TRBJ1-5|14
CASSLGGAGQPQHF
>TRBV12-5|TRBJ2-1|13
CASGLVGLGEQFF
>TRBV7-2|TRBJ1-5|17
CASSLGPRGGAGEPQHF
>TRBV10-3|TRBJ2-1|14
CAMGDTESYNEQFF
>TRBV27|TRBJ1-1|15
CASSLFAGVVTEAFF
>TRBV7-9|TRBJ2-5|15
CASTPPLEIGETQYF
>TRBV9|TRBJ2-1|19
CASSASSGLAGDQYNEQFF
>TRBV5-1|TRBJ2-2|11
CASSLDRELFF
>TRBV5-5|TRBJ2-5|12
CASSRLPETQYF
>TRBV28|TRBJ1-4|15
CASSLYGRRVEKLFF
>TRBV9|TRBJ1-1|13
CASRGQGPTEAFF
>TRBV9|TRBJ1-2|16
CASSVSLGGLNYGYTF
>TRBV2|TRBJ2-7|18
CASSETSYQLAGLGEQYF
>TRBV4-1|TRBJ2-7|14
CASSQGVGRYEQYF
>TRBV28|TRBJ2-7|17
CASSFDLRRQGAAEQYF
>TRBV6-5|TRBJ2-1|15
CASSPDRASYNEQFF
>TRBV27|TRBJ2-7|14
CASSHPRAPGEQYF
>TRBV19|TRBJ1-5|15
CASRWGSNGNQPQHF
>TRBV10-3|TRBJ1-3|15
CAISESPDGGNTIYF
>TRBV28|TRBJ2-2|14
CASSSLIGTGELFF
>TRBV5-8|TRBJ2-3|13
CASPGVSTDTQYF
>TRBV2|TRBJ2-7|20
CASNQMTSGTRFPTYYEQYF
>TRBV4-3|TRBJ2-1|14
CASSQGGSYNEQFF
>TRBV6-5|TRBJ1-1|13
CASSYYGGTEAFF
>TRBV28|TRBJ2-7|13
CASSLRGWGEQYF
>TRBV6-5|TRBJ2-2|15
CASSYGSGNTGELFF
>TRBV27|TRBJ2-7|15
CASSFRAGGFNEQYF
>TRBV7-9|TRBJ2-7|16
CASSHLRDRGWSEQYF
>TRBV27|TRBJ1-5|14
CASSLKGRDQPQHF
>TRBV4-2|TRBJ2-3|15
CASSQPDNLADTQYF
>TRBV5-1|TRBJ1-2|12
CASSLDGYGYTF
>TRBV9|TRBJ1-1|17
CASSVGGTLTRNTEAFF
>TRBV9|TRBJ2-1|14
CASSVAGLRDEQFF